These T cell receptor beta chains were read from a single sample in a study of T cell responses to AZD1222 COVID-19 vaccine. Assay: immunoSEQ multiplex PCR; the TCRdb copy retains only in-frame clones and omits some. The sample consists of about 120,000 clones, more than 75% of them appearing once. The sequenced sample was peripheral blood, obtained 28 days after the second AZD1222 dose. The source is an adult who received the AZD1222 COVID-19 vaccine. Each CDR3 is given with its conserved first and last residue. D genes are given only for firm matches. Clone size is not always given. Where it is, it says once, few, many or a class for expanded clones.

D	V	J	length	size	DNA	CDR3
NA	TRBV7-8	TRBJ2-7	14	NA	TGTGCCAGCAGCTTATTCCCTGACTCCTACGAGCAGTACTTC	CASSLFPDSYEQYF
NA	TRBV13	TRBJ1-6	17	once	TGTGCCAGCAGCTTAAGTGAAGGGGCATCGGGGGGCTCACCCCTCCACTTT	CASSLSEGASGGSPLHF
NA	TRBV7-2	TRBJ2-3	15	once	TGTGCCAGCAGCTTAATGGAACTAGCTACAGATACGCAGTATTTT	CASSLMELATDTQYF
NA	TRBV7-2	TRBJ1-2	12	once	TGTGCCAGCAGCTTACAGGGCTATGGCTACACCTTC	CASSLQGYGYTF
TRBD2	TRBV4-3	TRBJ2-2	18	once	TGCGCCAGCAGCCACATCGCTAGCGGGGTTGGGAACACCGGGGAGCTGTTTTTT	CASSHIASGVGNTGELFF
NA	TRBV19	TRBJ1-6	16	NA	TGTGCCAGTACCCCTACAGGGAGCTCCTATAATTCACCCCTCCACTTT	CASTPTGSSYNSPLHF
NA	TRBV5-6	TRBJ2-4	15	NA	TGTGCCAGCAGCTACGGTTTACTAGCCAAAAACATTCAGTACTTC	CASSYGLLAKNIQYF
TRBD1	TRBV6-4	TRBJ1-1	15	NA	TGTGCCAGCAGATTAGGACAGGGAGCGGACACTGAAGCTTTCTTT	CASRLGQGADTEAFF
NA	TRBV10-3	TRBJ2-5	11	NA	TGTGCCATCAGTGAGTCTAGTACCCAGTACTTC	CAISESSTQYF
NA	TRBV28	TRBJ2-1	12	NA	TGTGCCAGCCTAGGAGCGGAGAATGAGCAGTTCTTC	CASLGAENEQFF
NA	TRBV4-1	TRBJ1-1	15	once	TGCGCCAGCAGCCAACACCCAGTCCTGAACACTGAAGCTTTCTTT	CASSQHPVLNTEAFF
NA	TRBV3-1/TRBV3-2	TRBJ1-1	15	once	TGTGCCAGCAGCCAAGGGGTAGATGGACGGACTGAAGCTTTCTTT	CASSQGVDGRTEAFF
NA	TRBV29-1	TRBJ2-1	16	NA	TGCAGCGTTGGGAAGGCTAGGCGAAGCTCCTACAATGAGCAGTTCTTC	CSVGKARRSSYNEQFF
NA	TRBV9	TRBJ2-4	16	NA	TGTGCCAGCAGCGTAGAGGCGGCCGTAGCCAAAAACATTCAGTACTTC	CASSVEAAVAKNIQYF
TRBD1	TRBV11-2	TRBJ2-7	11	NA	TGTGCCAGCAGCTCACAGGGGCGTGAGTACTTC	CASSSQGREYF
NA	TRBV6-5	TRBJ1-3	14	once	TGTGCCAGCAGTAGGAAGGACTCTGGAAACACCATATATTTT	CASSRKDSGNTIYF
NA	TRBV25-1	TRBJ1-1	15	NA	TGTGCCAGCAGTGGATTAGGGGTCATGAACACTGAAGCTTTCTTT	CASSGLGVMNTEAFF
NA	TRBV4-2	TRBJ1-1	15	NA	TGTGCCAGCAGCCAAGAGGGGGAGATGAACACTGAAGCTTTCTTT	CASSQEGEMNTEAFF
NA	TRBV30	TRBJ1-4	12	NA	TGTGCCTGGAGTGTTAATGTCGTCAAACTGTTTTTT	CAWSVNVVKLFF
TRBD2	TRBV3-1/TRBV3-2	TRBJ2-1	16	NA	TGTGCCAGCAGCCCGGGACTAGCGGGGGGGCGAAATGAGCAGTTCTTC	CASSPGLAGGRNEQFF
NA	TRBV28	TRBJ1-2	14	NA	TGTGCCAGCCGTGGACAGCCAGCTAACTATGGCTACACCTTC	CASRGQPANYGYTF
NA	TRBV28	TRBJ1-3	15	NA	TGTGCCAGCAGTTTAGAAACCTTCTCTGGAAACACCATATATTTT	CASSLETFSGNTIYF
NA	TRBV4-2	TRBJ2-3	17	NA	TGTGCCAGCAGCCAACGAAGGGCTAGCGAGGAAACAGATACGCAGTATTTT	CASSQRRASEETDTQYF
NA	TRBV3-1/TRBV3-2	TRBJ2-3	14	NA	TGTGCCAGCAGCCAGGTTCCACGCACAGATACGCAGTATTTT	CASSQVPRTDTQYF
TRBD1	TRBV7-2	TRBJ1-2	15	once	TGTGCCAGCAGCTTGCCGGGACAGGGCTCCTATGGCTACACCTTC	CASSLPGQGSYGYTF
NA	TRBV7-9	TRBJ1-1	14	NA	TGTGCCAGCAGCTTTGGGGGAACGGACACTGAAGCTTTCTTT	CASSFGGTDTEAFF
TRBD1	TRBV5-4	TRBJ1-4	15	NA	TGTGCCAGCAGCTTGTGGGGGACAGATAATGAAAAACTGTTTTTT	CASSLWGTDNEKLFF
TRBD2	TRBV3-1/TRBV3-2	TRBJ2-3	21	NA	TGTGCCAGCAGCCAAGAGCTAGCGGGAGGGCCTATCCATTTCGGCACAGATACGCAGTATTTT	CASSQELAGGPIHFGTDTQYF
TRBD2	TRBV7-3	TRBJ2-1	17	NA	TGTGCCAGCAGCTTAATATCCAGTCCAGCGGGGGGCAATGAGCAGTTCTTC	CASSLISSPAGGNEQFF
NA	TRBV18	TRBJ2-7	15	NA	TGTGCCAGCTCACCGGACCTACAGGTTAGCTACGAGCAGTACTTC	CASSPDLQVSYEQYF
TRBD2	TRBV7-2	TRBJ2-3	16	NA	TGTGCCAGCAGCTTAAGCGGGAGGGGAGGGACAGATACGCAGTATTTT	CASSLSGRGGTDTQYF
NA	TRBV7-2	TRBJ2-7	15	once	TGTGCCAGCAGCCCCCAGTCGGCAGGGGCCTACGAGCAGTACTTC	CASSPQSAGAYEQYF
NA	TRBV30	TRBJ1-3	14	NA	TGTGCCTGGAGTGTCGGGGGACGTGGAAACACCATATATTTT	CAWSVGGRGNTIYF
TRBD2	TRBV11-1	TRBJ2-3	16	once	TGTGCCAGCATCAAGAGCGGGGGGCCTAGCACAGATACGCAGTATTTT	CASIKSGGPSTDTQYF
NA	TRBV28	TRBJ1-4	17	NA	TGTGCCAGCAGTTACGTGCCCAACAGGGTAAAAGGGGAAAAACTGTTTTTT	CASSYVPNRVKGEKLFF
TRBD1	TRBV6-5	TRBJ1-3	15	NA	TGTGCCAGCAGTTACGAGAACAGGGGTGGAAACACCATATATTTT	CASSYENRGGNTIYF
TRBD2	TRBV7-6	TRBJ2-2	17	once	TGTGCCAGCAGCTTAGGATCTAGCGGTTCGTCCCCCGGGGAGCTGTTTTTT	CASSLGSSGSSPGELFF
NA	TRBV19	TRBJ1-4	16	few	TGTGCCAGTAGTAAACGCTCTGATGCAACTAATGAAAAACTGTTTTTT	CASSKRSDATNEKLFF
TRBD2	TRBV7-6	TRBJ2-3	16	NA	TGTGCCAGCAGCCCCGGACTAGCGGGGCGGACAGATACGCAGTATTTT	CASSPGLAGRTDTQYF
NA	TRBV28	TRBJ1-4	11	NA	TGTGCCAGCGGGACGGGTGAAAAACTGTTTTTT	CASGTGEKLFF
TRBD2	TRBV5-4	TRBJ2-7	15	NA	TGTGCCAGCAGCCCGACTAGCGGGGGAGCCTACGAGCAGTACTTC	CASSPTSGGAYEQYF
NA	TRBV19	TRBJ1-2	13	once	TGTGCCAGTAGTATCTCTGGTCGATATGGCTACACCTTC	CASSISGRYGYTF
NA	TRBV4-2	TRBJ2-1	17	NA	TGTGCCAGCAGCCAAGAAAGCCAGATCTTCTCCTACAATGAGCAGTTCTTC	CASSQESQIFSYNEQFF
NA	TRBV29-1	TRBJ1-6	13	NA	TGCAGCGTTCGGGACGGAGGTAATTCACCCCTCCACTTT	CSVRDGGNSPLHF
NA	TRBV7-9	TRBJ1-5	14	NA	TGTGCCAGCAGCTTAAAAGGGGTACCTCAGCCCCAGCATTTT	CASSLKGVPQPQHF
NA	TRBV4-3	TRBJ2-7	13	NA	TGCGCCAGCAGCTCACAAACTTACTACGAGCAGTACTTC	CASSSQTYYEQYF
NA	TRBV29-1	TRBJ1-1	13	NA	TGCAGCGTTGTGGGCAGGTCGAACACTGAAGCTTTCTTT	CSVVGRSNTEAFF
NA	TRBV19	TRBJ2-7	17	NA	TGTGCCAGTAGTATTGGGTCAGGCTCCCGAATGATTTACGAGCAGTACTTC	CASSIGSGSRMIYEQYF
NA	TRBV27	TRBJ1-5	10	NA	TGTGCCAGCGGGTGGCAGCCCCAGCATTTT	CASGWQPQHF
TRBD1	TRBV7-3	TRBJ1-2	14	once	TGTGCCAGCAGCTTAAACCCAGGGGGCTATGGCTACACCTTC	CASSLNPGGYGYTF
TRBD2	TRBV4-3	TRBJ2-7	17	NA	TGCGCCAGCAGCCAAGATAGGGCTAGCGGCTTTTACTACGAGCAGTACTTC	CASSQDRASGFYYEQYF
TRBD2	TRBV5-1	TRBJ2-5	16	NA	TGCGCCAGCAGCTGGACTAGCGGGAGGGCCGGTGAGACCCAGTACTTC	CASSWTSGRAGETQYF